This T cell receptor beta chain emerged from a study of radiation and T cells in renal cell carcinoma (TCRdb year 2020). For context, the study as a whole: In total, some 50 samples underwent TCR beta sequencing: approximately 25 tumors plus 27 peripheral blood samples. A total of 4,016,671 unique CDR3 nucleotide sequences, encoding 2,500,000 or so unique CDR3 amino acid sequences, were found across all 50 or so samples. The final blood draw was performed at 4 weeks after radiation, at the same time as nephrectomy. What the research found in general, with its limitations: Blood repertoire dynamics were not followed beyond 4 weeks after treatment. Because the trial had a single-armed design, the trial could not examine how radiation dose or scheduling affected the TCR repertoire. Because pretreatment tumor biopsies were not available, the baseline intratumoral presence of clonotypes could not be determined. In blood, the top tumor clonotypes increased from baseline to 2 weeks after radiation and then shrank by 4 weeks, which suggests a temporary expansion of tumor-resident clones.

The time point label of this sample denotes: blood 4 weeks post-SBRT, at nephrectomy. The meaning of the sample's treatment or condition label: 15 Gy SBRT to primary tumor, nephrectomy 4 weeks later. The samples were obtained from a clinical trial, where primary renal cell carcinomas were treated with 15 Gy stereotactic body radiation therapy and then removed by nephrectomy 4 weeks afterward. Serial peripheral blood from radiation-treated patients was sampled at baseline, 2 weeks and 4 weeks after SBRT to track tumor-enriched clonotypes. Every patient had renal cell carcinoma of clear cell pathology. Genomic DNA for TCR sequencing was prepared using the QIAamp DNA Blood Mini Kit (Qiagen). Only samples passing all quality control checks were included in the analyses. This clone was detected once. No antigen is known for it. Per-nucleotide qualities are absent, and no much larger clonotype sits a single base away.

TCR beta libraries were generated from genomic DNA with the immunoSEQ kit, following the manufacturer's recommendations. For library preparation, a first multiplex PCR was performed with proprietary primers, followed by a second PCR in which unique barcodes were added, and bead cleanups were performed after each round. A positive control reaction and a negative control reaction, both provided in the kit, were run with every batch of samples. The final libraries were assessed on an Agilent 4200 TapeStation D1000 ScreenTape, pooled by volume, and quantified by qPCR. Sequencing was performed on an Illumina NextSeq500 with a MidOutput 150-cycle cartridge, and 156 Read1 and 15 Index1 cycles were run with kit custom primers. The pooled library was loaded at around 1.1 pM with roughly 19% PhiX control spiked in. In the original analysis: Vendor-processed data were analyzed in R, with a clonotype defined as all T cells sharing the same CDR3 nucleotide sequence. In the clone abundance analyses, frequencies in each sample were normalized to that sample's 10,000 most abundant clones. Public T cell clones, which averaged fewer than five per sample, were excluded before analysis. An abundance difference of at least 32-fold between compartments was the criterion for calling clonotypes tumor-enriched or baseline blood-enriched. Clonotypes expanded or contracted between blood time points were identified with a beta-binomial differential abundance model. Tumor-blood repertoire similarity was measured with the Baroni-Urbani and Buser coefficient, and groups were compared using two-tailed Wilcoxon tests in R. Drawn from immuneACCESS, this table holds only the in-frame rearrangements with V and J called that TCRdb kept. Clones are partly lost; checked studies trace under half to an unresolved V gene and leave the rest unexplained. The DNA gave D and trimming, while V, J and clone size come from that table. Here the sample has under 200,000 clones; 88% occur a single time. About 11% of the sample lies in the top ten.

Looking up the germline V gene (reference sequence) yields CDR1 LNHDA and CDR2 SQIVND. V loses 5 bases at its end and J loses 6 bases; junction bases beyond the gene matches: 3. The CDR3 sequence holds 13 residues, the cysteine and phenylalanine included. Only CDR3 DNA remains: 39 bases, in frame from the first base. The chain is made from TRBV19 and TRBJ2-7; the junction holds 11 bases that match TRBD1. The sample was blood, taken from a patient whose treatment included radiotherapy and nephrectomy. This TCR was recovered from a woman in her forties or fifties with renal cell carcinoma. The CDR3 region has the sequence CASSEGQGVEQYF. The nucleotide sequence reads TGTGCCAGTAGTGAGGGACAGGGGGTCGAGCAGTACTTC.